This TCR beta chain is from a study of cytomegalovirus exposure and HLA in healthy donors. Study-wide context: Out of about 190 million T cells, an earlier analysis found 117 million unique TCR beta sequences in total. Whole-study findings and limits: V- and J-gene trimming of TCR beta was linked (in a later analysis) to a missense DCLRE1C variant. Cytomegalovirus association was listed for 150 to 200 TCR beta chains.

Note on this clone: Its antigen is currently unknown.

Germline lookup yields CDR1 LNHNV and CDR2 YYDKDF (reference sequence). Trimming removed 1 base from V and 5 bases from J, with 14 bases in between. The CDR3 length is 16 residues. Both 60 Vbeta primers and 13 Jbeta primers went into the PCR. The data were produced by immunoSEQ multiplex PCR, yet TCRdb's version contains in-frame clones alone and is incomplete. This sample has approximately 80,000 clones, with around 72% found just once. Donors consisted of healthy bone marrow donors. The chain uses TRBV15 and TRBJ1-4; no definite D call. Material for sequencing was PBMCs. This sequence originates from a woman between 40 and 55 years old in good health and CMV-seropositive. In nucleotides, the CDR3 is TGTGCCACCAGCAGAGGCGAGCGTGCCCCCAATGAAAAACTGTTTTTT. Amino acid sequence: CATSRGERAPNEKLFF.